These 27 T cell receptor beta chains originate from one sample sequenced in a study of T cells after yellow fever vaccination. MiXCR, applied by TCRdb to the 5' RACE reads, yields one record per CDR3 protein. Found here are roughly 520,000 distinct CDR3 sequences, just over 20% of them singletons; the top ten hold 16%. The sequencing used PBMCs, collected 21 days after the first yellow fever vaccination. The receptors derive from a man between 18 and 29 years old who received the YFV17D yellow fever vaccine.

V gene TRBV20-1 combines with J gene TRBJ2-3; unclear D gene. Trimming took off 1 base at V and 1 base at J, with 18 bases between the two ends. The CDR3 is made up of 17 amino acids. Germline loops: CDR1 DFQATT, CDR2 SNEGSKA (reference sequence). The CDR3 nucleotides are TGCAGTGCTAGAGCCAGGCTAGGTCTAGTTCGCACAGATACGCAGTATTTT. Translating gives CSARARLGLVRTDTQYF.

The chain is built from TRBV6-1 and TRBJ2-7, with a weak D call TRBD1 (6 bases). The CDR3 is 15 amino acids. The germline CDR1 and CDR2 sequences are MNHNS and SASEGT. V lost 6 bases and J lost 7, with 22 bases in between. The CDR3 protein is CASRPYGTGTREQYF. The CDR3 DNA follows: TGTGCCAGCAGGCCCTACGGAACGGGGACACGAGAGCAGTACTTC.

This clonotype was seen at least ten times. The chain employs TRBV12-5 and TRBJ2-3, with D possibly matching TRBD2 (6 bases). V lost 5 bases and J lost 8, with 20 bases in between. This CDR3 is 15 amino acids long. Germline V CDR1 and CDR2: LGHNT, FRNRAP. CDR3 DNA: TGTGCTAGTGGTCCCGGGACTGCCAACCTCGGTACGCAGTATTTT. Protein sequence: CASGPGTANLGTQYF.

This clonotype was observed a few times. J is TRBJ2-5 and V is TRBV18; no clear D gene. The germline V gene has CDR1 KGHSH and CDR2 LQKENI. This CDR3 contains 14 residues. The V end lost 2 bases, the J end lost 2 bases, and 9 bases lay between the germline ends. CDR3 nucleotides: TGTGCCAGCTCACCAGGGGTTCAGCAAGAGACCCAGTACTTC. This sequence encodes CASSPGVQQETQYF.

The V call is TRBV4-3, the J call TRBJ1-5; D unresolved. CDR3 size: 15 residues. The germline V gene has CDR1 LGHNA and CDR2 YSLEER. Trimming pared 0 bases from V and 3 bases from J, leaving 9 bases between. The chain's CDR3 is CASSQDYGNNQPQHF. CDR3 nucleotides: TGCGCCAGCAGCCAAGATTACGGGAACAATCAGCCCCAGCATTTT.

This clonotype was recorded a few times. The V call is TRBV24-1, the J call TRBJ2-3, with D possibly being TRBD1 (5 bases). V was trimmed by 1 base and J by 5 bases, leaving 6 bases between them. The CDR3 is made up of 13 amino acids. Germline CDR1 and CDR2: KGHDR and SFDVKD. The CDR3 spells CATSDLGEDTQYF. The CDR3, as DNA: TGTGCCACCAGTGATTTAGGGGAAGATACGCAGTATTTT.

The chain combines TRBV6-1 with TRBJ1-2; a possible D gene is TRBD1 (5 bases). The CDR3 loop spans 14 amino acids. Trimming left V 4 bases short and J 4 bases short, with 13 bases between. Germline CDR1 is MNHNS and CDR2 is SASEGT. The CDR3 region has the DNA TGTGCCAGCAGTGGATACGACAGAGCCTATGGCTACACCTTC. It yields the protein CASSGYDRAYGYTF.

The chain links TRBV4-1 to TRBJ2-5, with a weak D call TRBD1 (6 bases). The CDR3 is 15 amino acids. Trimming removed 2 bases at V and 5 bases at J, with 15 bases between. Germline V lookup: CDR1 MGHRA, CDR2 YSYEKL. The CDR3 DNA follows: TGCGCCAGCAGCCAACTGGGGGCGAAAGGGGAGACCCAGTACTTC. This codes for CASSQLGAKGETQYF.

The CDR3 reads CASNPLGTTNTEAFF. For the CDR3, the DNA is TGCGCCAGCAACCCCCTCGGGACAACGAACACTGAAGCTTTCTTT. The chain carries TRBV5-1 and TRBJ1-1; a possible D gene is TRBD1 (6 bases). Trimming left V 6 bases short and J 1 base short, with 16 bases between. CDR3 size: 15 residues. Germline V lookup: CDR1 SGHRS, CDR2 YFSETQ.

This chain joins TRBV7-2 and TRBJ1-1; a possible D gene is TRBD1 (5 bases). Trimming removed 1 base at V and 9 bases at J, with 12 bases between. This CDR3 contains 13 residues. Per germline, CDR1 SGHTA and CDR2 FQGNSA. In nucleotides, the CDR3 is TGTGCCAGCAGCTTAGACAGGCAGACCAAAGCTTTCTTT. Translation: CASSLDRQTKAFF.

Written as DNA, the CDR3 is TGCAGTGCTAGAGATCCGGGGGGGGGCCGCAATGAGCAGTTCTTC. Its protein is CSARDPGGGRNEQFF. The V gene is TRBV20-1, the J gene TRBJ2-1, with 8 bases aligning to TRBD2. From germline, CDR1 is DFQATT and CDR2 SNEGSKA (reference sequence). This CDR3 has 15 residues. With V trimmed by 0 bases and J by 6 bases, 7 bases remained unmatched.

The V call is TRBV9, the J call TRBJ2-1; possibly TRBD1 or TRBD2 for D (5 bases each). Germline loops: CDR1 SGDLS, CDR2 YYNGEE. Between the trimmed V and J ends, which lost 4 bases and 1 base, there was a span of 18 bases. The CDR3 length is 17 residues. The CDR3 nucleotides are TGTGCCAGCAGCTATACTCGGGACGGATCATCCTACAATGAGCAGTTCTTC. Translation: CASSYTRDGSSYNEQFF.

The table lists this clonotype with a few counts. The CDR3 reads CASTGQGVGNTIYF. As DNA, the CDR3 is TGTGCCAGCACTGGACAGGGGGTCGGAAACACCATATATTTT. The V gene is TRBV6-1, the J gene TRBJ1-3; 10 nucleotides align to TRBD1. In germline, CDR1 is MNHNS, CDR2 SASEGT. This CDR3 has 14 amino acids. Trimming at V came to 7 bases and at J to 4 bases, leaving 4 bases not matched to a gene.

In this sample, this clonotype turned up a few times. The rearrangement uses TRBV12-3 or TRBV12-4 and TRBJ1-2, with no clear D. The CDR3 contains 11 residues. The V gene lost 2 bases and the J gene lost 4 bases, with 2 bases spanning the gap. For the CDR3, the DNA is TGTGCCAGCAGTTTATTCTATGGCTACACCTTC. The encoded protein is CASSLFYGYTF.

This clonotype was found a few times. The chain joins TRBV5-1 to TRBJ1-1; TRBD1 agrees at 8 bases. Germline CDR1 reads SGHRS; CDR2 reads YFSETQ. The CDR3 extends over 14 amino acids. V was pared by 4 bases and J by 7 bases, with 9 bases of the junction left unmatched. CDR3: CASSHQGAGDEAFF. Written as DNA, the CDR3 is TGCGCCAGCAGCCATCAGGGGGCTGGAGATGAAGCTTTCTTT.

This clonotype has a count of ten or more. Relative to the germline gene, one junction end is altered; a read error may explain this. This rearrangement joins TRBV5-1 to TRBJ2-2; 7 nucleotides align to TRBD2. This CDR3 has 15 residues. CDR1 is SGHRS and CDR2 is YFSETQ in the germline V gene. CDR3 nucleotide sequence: TGTGCCAGCAGCTTAGCGGGTCCGAACACCGGGGAGCTGTTTTTT. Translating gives CASSLAGPNTGELFF.

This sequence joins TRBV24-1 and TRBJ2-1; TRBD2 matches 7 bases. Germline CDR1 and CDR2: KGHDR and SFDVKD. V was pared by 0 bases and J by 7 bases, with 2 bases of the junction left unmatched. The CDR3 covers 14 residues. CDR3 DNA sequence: TGTGCCACCAGTGATTTGGGCGGGGGTAATGAGCAGTTCTTC. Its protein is CATSDLGGGNEQFF.

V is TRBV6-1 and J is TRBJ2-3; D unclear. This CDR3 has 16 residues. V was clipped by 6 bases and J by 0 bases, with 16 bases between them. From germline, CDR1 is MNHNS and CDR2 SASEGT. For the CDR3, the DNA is TGTGCCAGCAGGGCTTATCCGGGCGTTAGCACAGATACGCAGTATTTT. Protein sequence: CASRAYPGVSTDTQYF.

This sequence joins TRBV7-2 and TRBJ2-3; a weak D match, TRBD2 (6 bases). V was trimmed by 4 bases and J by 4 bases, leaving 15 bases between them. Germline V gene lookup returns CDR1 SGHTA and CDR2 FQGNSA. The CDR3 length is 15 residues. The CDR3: CASSWRGLIADTQYF. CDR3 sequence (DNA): TGTGCCAGCAGCTGGAGGGGTTTAATAGCAGATACGCAGTATTTT.

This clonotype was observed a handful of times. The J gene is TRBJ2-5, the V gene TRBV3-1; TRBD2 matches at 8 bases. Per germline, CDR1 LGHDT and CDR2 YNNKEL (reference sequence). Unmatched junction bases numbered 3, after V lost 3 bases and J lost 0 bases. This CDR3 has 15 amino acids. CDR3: CASSHSGGHQETQYF. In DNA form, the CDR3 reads TGTGCCAGCAGCCATTCGGGGGGGCACCAAGAGACCCAGTACTTC.

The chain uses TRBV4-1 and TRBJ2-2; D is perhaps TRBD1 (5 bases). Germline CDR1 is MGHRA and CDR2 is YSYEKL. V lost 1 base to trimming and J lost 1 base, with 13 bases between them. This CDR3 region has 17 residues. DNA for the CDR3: TGCGCCAGCAGCCAAGTCCCCAGGGCAGGGAACACCGGGGAGCTGTTTTTT. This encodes CASSQVPRAGNTGELFF.

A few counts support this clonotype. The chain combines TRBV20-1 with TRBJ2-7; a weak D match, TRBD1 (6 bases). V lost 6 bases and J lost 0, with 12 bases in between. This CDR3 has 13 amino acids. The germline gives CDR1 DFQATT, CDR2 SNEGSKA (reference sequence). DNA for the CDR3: TGCAGTGCCCGCGGACAGCACTCCTACGAGCAGTACTTC. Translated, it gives CSARGQHSYEQYF.

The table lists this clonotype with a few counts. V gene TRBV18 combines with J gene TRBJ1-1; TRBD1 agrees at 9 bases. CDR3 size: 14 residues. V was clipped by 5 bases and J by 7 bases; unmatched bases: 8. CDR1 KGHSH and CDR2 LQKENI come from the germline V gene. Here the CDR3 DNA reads TGTGCCAGCTCAATCCTAACAGGGGGCGGTGAAGCTTTCTTT. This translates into CASSILTGGGEAFF.

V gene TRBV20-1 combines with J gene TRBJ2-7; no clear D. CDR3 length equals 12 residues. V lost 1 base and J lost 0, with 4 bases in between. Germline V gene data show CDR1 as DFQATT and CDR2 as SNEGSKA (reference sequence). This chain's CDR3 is CSARGNSYEQYF. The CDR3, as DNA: TGCAGTGCTAGAGGGAACTCCTACGAGCAGTACTTC.

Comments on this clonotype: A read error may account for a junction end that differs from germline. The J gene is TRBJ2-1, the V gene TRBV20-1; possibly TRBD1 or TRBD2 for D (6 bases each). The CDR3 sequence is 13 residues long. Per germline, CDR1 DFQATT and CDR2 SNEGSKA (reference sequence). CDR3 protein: CSARGGLTNEQFF. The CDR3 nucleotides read TGCAGTGCGAGAGGGGGACTCACTAATGAGCAGTTCTTC.

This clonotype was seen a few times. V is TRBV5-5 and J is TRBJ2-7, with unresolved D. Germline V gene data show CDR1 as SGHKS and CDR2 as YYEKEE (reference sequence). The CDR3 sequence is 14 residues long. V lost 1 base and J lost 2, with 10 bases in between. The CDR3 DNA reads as TGTGCCAGCAGCTTGTGGGCTACTCCCTACGAGCAGTACGTC. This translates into CASSLWATPYEQYV.

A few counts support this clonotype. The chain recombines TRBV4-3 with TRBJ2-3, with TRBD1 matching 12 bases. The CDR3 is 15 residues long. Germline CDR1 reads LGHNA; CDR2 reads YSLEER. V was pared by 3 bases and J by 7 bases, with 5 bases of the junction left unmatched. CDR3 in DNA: TGCGCCAGCAGCCAGGCGGGACAGGGGGCAAATACGCAGTATTTT. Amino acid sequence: CASSQAGQGANTQYF.